A selection of T cell receptor beta chains follows, all from one sample in a study of T cells in Graves' hyperthyroidism and ophthalmopathy. MiXCR was run by TCRdb on the multiplex PCR reads, yielding one entry per CDR3 protein. Of approximately 400,000 distinct CDR3 sequences in the sample, about 14% were seen once. Sequenced sample: blood. The source of these receptors is a young woman with Graves' ophthalmopathy. Both conserved end residues are part of each CDR3. Each record gives: clone size, D gene, V gene, J gene, CDR3 protein, CDR3 DNA. The D gene is left open where the match is weak. Where a row states a size, it is once, few, many or the class of an expanded clone; other rows omit it.

>few|TRBD2|TRBV10-1|TRBJ2-2
CASSESSGGRKTGELFF
TGCGCCAGCAGTGAATCTAGCGGGGGACGTAAGACCGGGGAGCTGTTTTTT
>many|NA|TRBV20-1|TRBJ2-1
CSARIGGPRTVQFF
TGCAGTGCTAGAATCGGGGGACCCCGAACGGTGCAGTTCTTC
>many|NA|TRBV18|TRBJ1-5
CASSFSPASNQPQHF
TGTGCCAGCTCATTCTCGCCCGCTAGCAATCAGCCCCAGCATTTT
>many|TRBD1|TRBV2|TRBJ1-2
CASPGTGELGYGYTF
TGTGCCAGCCCGGGGACAGGGGAGTTGGGCTATGGCTACACCTTC
>many|TRBD1|TRBV5-6|TRBJ2-1
CASSEDRDSSYNEQFF
TGTGCCAGCAGCGAGGACCGGGACAGCTCCTACAATGAGCAGTTCTTC
>NA|NA|TRBV20-1|TRBJ2-3
CSASPSTDTQYF
TGCAGTGCTAGTCCTAGCACAGATACGCAGTATTTT
>many|NA|TRBV6-2/TRBV6-3|TRBJ2-5
CASSYATGGGLQETQYF
TGTGCCAGCAGTTACGCTACGGGGGGCGGTTTACAAGAGACCCAGTACTTC
>many|NA|TRBV7-3|TRBJ1-5
CASSLFPNQPQHF
TGTGCCAGCAGCTTATTCCCAAATCAGCCCCAGCATTTT
>many|NA|TRBV11-2|TRBJ2-7
CASSLGVGASGHEQYF
TGTGCCAGCAGCTTAGGAGTGGGGGCTAGCGGCCACGAGCAGTACTTC
>few|NA|TRBV4-2|TRBJ2-6
CASSQDLVQPGANVLTF
TGTGCCAGCAGCCAAGATTTGGTACAGCCCGGGGCCAACGTCCTGACTTTC
>many|TRBD2|TRBV3-1|TRBJ2-1
CASSQGDSGGLFEQFF
TGTGCCAGCAGCCAAGGGGATAGCGGGGGGCTGTTTGAGCAGTTCTTC
>many|NA|TRBV5-1|TRBJ2-1
CASSLAGVSSYNKQFF
TGCGCCAGCAGCTTGGCCGGGGTAAGCTCCTACAATAAGCAGTTCTTC
>many|TRBD1|TRBV6-4|TRBJ1-6
CARRDRLNSPLHF
TGTGCCAGAAGGGACAGACTAAATTCACCCCTCCACTTT
>NA|NA|TRBV11-2|TRBJ1-3
CASSLVLNTIYF
TGTGCCAGCAGCTTAGTACTAAACACCATATATTTT
>many|TRBD2|TRBV6-1|TRBJ2-2
CASNPTSGGSYTGELFF
TGTGCCAGCAACCCGACTAGCGGGGGATCGTACACCGGGGAGCTGTTTTTT
>NA|TRBD2|TRBV28|TRBJ2-1
CASTKREGHFVNEQFF
TGTGCCAGCACGAAGCGGGAGGGCCATTTTGTGAATGAGCAGTTCTTC